The 9 T cell receptor beta chains listed next were all sequenced from one sample in a study of cytomegalovirus exposure and HLA in healthy donors. This PCR relied on a set of 60 Vbeta primers and 13 Jbeta primers. Repertoires were generated with immunoSEQ multiplex PCR, while TCRdb's copy carries only in-frame clones and drops some. The sample contains over 150,000 clones, around 80% of which appear only once. Material: PBMCs. The receptors derive from a woman aged 45-60 years in good health and CMV-seropositive.

This clone was seen a single time. This chain uses TRBV4-1 with TRBJ2-7; D is uncertain. Germline-derived CDR1 and CDR2 are MGHRA and YSYEKL. Between the trimmed V and J ends, which lost 3 bases and 3 bases, there was a span of 18 bases. The CDR3 has 16 amino acids. The CDR3 loop reads CASSQVLAVMFYEQYF. CDR3 coding DNA: TGCGCCAGCAGCCAGGTCTTGGCGGTAATGTTCTACGAGCAGTACTTC.

The chain carries TRBV9 and TRBJ2-3; possible D gene TRBD2, 6 bases. Looked up from germline, CDR1 is SGDLS and CDR2 is YYNGEE. The CDR3 consists of 14 residues. The V gene lost 0 bases and the J gene lost 4 bases, with 9 bases spanning the gap. CDR3 sequence reads: CASSVGGVADTQYF. CDR3 sequence (DNA): TGTGCCAGCAGCGTAGGGGGGGTGGCAGATACGCAGTATTTT. The full variable domain, in which reference TRBV9 and TRBJ2-3 provide the parts outside the CDR3, is DSGVTQTPKHLITATGQRVTLRCSPRSGDLSVYWYQQSLDQGLQFLIQYYNGEERAKGNILERFSAQQFPDLHSELNLSSLELGDSALYFCASSVGGVADTQYFGPGTRLTVL.

The genes are TRBV4-2 and TRBJ2-7; D is possibly TRBD1 (5 bases). The CDR3 is 17 residues long. V lost 0 bases to trimming and J lost 1 base, with 16 bases between them. The germline gives CDR1 LGHNA, CDR2 YNFKEQ. This CDR3 is CASSQDSRGHGSYEQYF. CDR3 bases: TGTGCCAGCAGCCAAGATTCGCGCGGACACGGATCCTACGAGCAGTACTTC.

This clone was detected a few times. J is TRBJ1-6 and V is TRBV4-1; 7 nucleotides agree with TRBD1. CDR1 is MGHRA, CDR2 YSYEKL, per germline. The CDR3 length is 20 residues. V was pared by 1 base and J by 4 bases, with 16 bases of the junction left unmatched. As DNA, the CDR3 is TGCGCCAGCAGCCAAGCTCCGAAGATGACAGGGAGGAAGTATAATTCACCCCTCCACTTT. Its protein product is CASSQAPKMTGRKYNSPLHF.

V gene TRBV29-1 combines with J gene TRBJ2-7; possibly TRBD2 for D (5 bases). The CDR3 is 13 residues long. Germline V gene lookup returns CDR1 SQVTM and CDR2 ANQGSEA. The germline V and J ends were trimmed by 3 bases and 3 bases, with 12 bases remaining between them. This CDR3 reads CSVEGKDFYEQYF. CDR3 sequence (DNA): TGCAGCGTTGAGGGAAAGGACTTCTACGAGCAGTACTTC.

The chain is built from TRBV5-5 and TRBJ1-6; D perhaps matches TRBD1 (5 bases). The V end was cut by 4 bases, the J end by 11 bases, with 13 bases between. The CDR3 is 13 amino acids. The germline V gene has CDR1 SGHKS and CDR2 YYEKEE (reference sequence). The CDR3 DNA follows: TGTGCCAGCAGCCTGGGACTGCCTCCACCCCTCCACTTT. It codes for CASSLGLPPPLHF.

The CDR3 here is CASSEDRVGGYTF. The CDR3, as DNA: TGCGCCAGCAGTGAGGACAGGGTGGGTGGCTACACCTTC. This chain uses TRBV10-2 with TRBJ1-2, with 7 bases aligning to TRBD1. J lost 7 bases, V lost 2 bases, and 4 bases had no gene match. The CDR3 totals 13 residues. Germline-derived CDR1 and CDR2 are WSHSY and SAAADI.

The rearrangement joins TRBV4-2 to TRBJ1-4; 8 bases are a match to TRBD1. The germline CDR1 and CDR2 sequences are LGHNA and YNFKEQ. This CDR3 has 14 amino acids. With V trimmed by 3 bases and J by 5 bases, 2 bases remained unmatched. CDR3 sequence: CASSQDRANEKLFF. The DNA of the CDR3 is TGTGCCAGCAGCCAGGACAGGGCGAATGAAAAACTGTTTTTT.

The chain is built from TRBV2 and TRBJ2-2; D call uncertain. This CDR3 region has 11 residues. V lost 6 bases and J 7 bases, leaving 6 bases between the germline ends. CDR1 is SNHLY, CDR2 FYNNEI, per germline. The CDR3 bases are TGTGCCAGCAGAGCGATCGGGGAGCTGTTTTTT. It yields the protein CASRAIGELFF.